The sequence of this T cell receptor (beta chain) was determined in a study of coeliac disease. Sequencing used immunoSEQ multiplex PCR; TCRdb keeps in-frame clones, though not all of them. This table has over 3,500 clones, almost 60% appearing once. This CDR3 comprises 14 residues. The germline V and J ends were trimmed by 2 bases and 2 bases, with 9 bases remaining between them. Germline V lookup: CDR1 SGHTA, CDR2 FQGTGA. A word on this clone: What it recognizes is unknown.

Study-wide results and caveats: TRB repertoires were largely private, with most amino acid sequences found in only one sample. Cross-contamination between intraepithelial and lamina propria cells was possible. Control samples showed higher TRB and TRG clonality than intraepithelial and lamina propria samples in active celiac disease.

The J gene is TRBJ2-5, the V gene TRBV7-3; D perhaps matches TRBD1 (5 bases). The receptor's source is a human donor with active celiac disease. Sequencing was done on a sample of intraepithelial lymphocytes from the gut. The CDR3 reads CASSLADRQETQYF. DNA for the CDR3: TGTGCCAGCAGCTTAGCCGACAGACAAGAGACCCAGTACTTC.